Below are 32 T cell receptor beta chains sequenced from a single sample in a study of regulatory T cells in long-lasting Graves disease. According to the study, TCR beta libraries were built with iRepertoire HTBI primers and CDR3-region Arm-PCR. MiXCR was run by TCRdb on the multiplex PCR reads, yielding one entry per CDR3 protein. The sample shows 650,000 to 850,000 distinct CDR3 sequences, around 30% of them seen only once. The time point: persistent/refractory GD, antithyroid drugs over 5 years with positive TRAb. Extracted PBMC RNA gave rise to the TCR library. Sequenced here: peripheral blood mononuclear cells (PBMCs), sampled when the disease was refractory, from a patient treated with antithyroid drugs. These TCRs come from a female donor with Graves disease.

This clonotype was found many times. This sequence joins TRBV11-2 and TRBJ1-1; D may be TRBD1 (5 bases). This CDR3 is built from 17 residues. The germline gives CDR1 SGHAT, CDR2 FQNNGV. The V gene lost 2 bases and the J gene lost 0 bases, with 16 bases spanning the gap. CDR3: CASSLHGTEAMNTEAFF. In nucleotides, the CDR3 is TGTGCCAGCAGCTTACACGGGACGGAGGCTATGAACACTGAAGCTTTCTTT.

Worth noting for this clonotype: Its ends do not fully match the called genes, so a read error is possible. The chain joins TRBV28 to TRBJ1-2; 7 bases agree with TRBD1. The V gene's germline CDR1 is MDHEN and CDR2 SYDVKM. The length of the CDR3 is 14 residues. The chain's CDR3 is CASSLGTAFYGYTF. CDR3 DNA: TGTGCCAGCAGCTTGGGGACAGCCTTCTATGGTTACACCTTC.

This clonotype was recorded a few times. This rearrangement joins TRBV20-1 to TRBJ2-5; D is unresolved. The CDR3 extends over 13 amino acids. Germline-derived CDR1 and CDR2 are DFQATT and SNEGSKA (reference sequence). With 3 bases removed from V and 1 base from J, the gap between germline ends came to 9 bases. CDR3 amino acids: CSARTQVQETQYF. The CDR3 DNA sequence: TGCAGTGCTAGGACACAAGTCCAAGAGACCCAGTACTTC.

The gene calls are TRBV20-1 and TRBJ1-3; tentative D call: TRBD1 (5 bases). The germline gives CDR1 DFQATT, CDR2 SNEGSKA (reference sequence). V was trimmed by 0 bases and J by 4 bases, leaving 16 bases between them. The CDR3 contains 16 residues. CDR3 residues: CSARDVLGGTGNTIYF. The CDR3 DNA reads as TGCAGTGCTAGAGACGTCCTAGGAGGGACCGGAAACACCATATATTTT.

This clonotype appeared a single time. The chain carries TRBV20-1 and TRBJ1-2, with D unclear. CDR3 length: 13 residues. V gave up 6 bases and J gave up 5 bases, with 16 bases separating them. The germline V gene has CDR1 DFQATT and CDR2 SNEGSKA (reference sequence). CDR3 loop: CSAPTPSGYGYTF. In DNA form, the CDR3 reads TGCAGTGCCCCGACACCCAGTGGATATGGCTACACCTTC.

The chain combines TRBV12-3 or TRBV12-4 with TRBJ1-2; D uncertain. V was shortened by 9 bases and J by 1 base, with 18 bases between the two germline ends. CDR3 length equals 15 residues. As DNA, the CDR3 is TGTGCCAGTCTAAAAAACGGTGGGGTTAACTATGGCTACACCTTC. Amino acid sequence: CASLKNGGVNYGYTF.

This clonotype was counted only a few times. This chain uses TRBV20-1 with TRBJ2-1; a possible D gene is TRBD2 (6 bases). Germline CDR1 is DFQATT and CDR2 is SNEGSKA (reference sequence). There are 15 residues in the CDR3. V lost 0 bases, J lost 8 bases, and 17 bases lay in between. The CDR3 DNA reads as TGCAGTGCTAGAGATTGGGGAGAGCGGGTCGATGAGCAGTTCTTC. It is translated as CSARDWGERVDEQFF.

V is TRBV28 and J is TRBJ1-2, with D hard to call. The germline gives CDR1 MDHEN, CDR2 SYDVKM. The CDR3 sequence is 15 residues long. V dropped 4 bases and J dropped 6 bases, with 18 bases sitting between them. The CDR3 DNA sequence: TGTGCCAGCAGTTCTCCGGGTGGCGGCTTCCATGGCTACACCTTC. This codes for CASSSPGGGFHGYTF.

The V and J genes are TRBV20-1 and TRBJ2-5; D remains ambiguous. The CDR3 consists of 13 residues. Germline loops: CDR1 DFQATT, CDR2 SNEGSKA (reference sequence). Deletions cut 1 base from V and 2 bases from J, with 8 bases between. This chain's CDR3 is CSARVGLQETQYF. The DNA of the CDR3 is TGCAGTGCTAGAGTGGGTCTGCAAGAGACCCAGTACTTC.

The V gene is TRBV28, the J gene TRBJ1-4, with unresolved D. The CDR3 runs to 14 residues. The V end was cut by 6 bases, the J end by 3 bases, with 11 bases between. Looked up from germline, CDR1 is MDHEN and CDR2 is SYDVKM. The CDR3 DNA is TGTGCCAGCAGGGAGGCGGTGCCTAATGAAAAACTGTTTTTT. It specifies CASREAVPNEKLFF.

This clonotype was recorded many times. The chain is built from TRBV2 and TRBJ2-5, with 8 positions matching TRBD2. Germline CDR1 and CDR2: SNHLY and FYNNEI. The CDR3 is 16 residues long. Trimming removed 6 bases from V and 2 bases from J; junction bases left unmatched: 11. The CDR3 DNA reads TGTGCCAGCAGGAAAGGACTAGCCGAAGTTCAAGAGACCCAGTACTTC. It yields the protein CASRKGLAEVQETQYF.

The chain combines TRBV10-3 with TRBJ2-2, with D maybe TRBD2 (5 bases). Germline V lookup: CDR1 ENHRY, CDR2 SYGVKD. Trimming took 2 bases from V and 1 from J, leaving 8 bases between them. The length of the CDR3 is 15 residues. CDR3 sequence reads: CAISEGLGNTGELFF. In DNA form, the CDR3 reads TGTGCCATCAGTGAGGGACTCGGGAACACCGGGGAGCTGTTTTTT.

This clonotype was seen at least ten times. This rearrangement joins TRBV28 to TRBJ1-1; tentative D call: TRBD1 (5 bases). V lost 5 bases and J 1 base, leaving 14 bases between the germline ends. This CDR3 is 15 amino acids long. The germline gives CDR1 MDHEN, CDR2 SYDVKM. The CDR3 is CASSPTLGQNTEAFF. The CDR3 DNA reads TGTGCCAGCAGTCCTACGCTGGGGCAGAACACTGAAGCTTTCTTT.

This chain joins TRBV19 and TRBJ1-5, with D unresolved. The V end was cut by 2 bases, the J end by 4 bases, with 15 bases between. Germline CDR1 reads LNHDA; CDR2 reads SQIVND (reference sequence). This CDR3 comprises 16 residues. Here the CDR3 reads CASSISPTLPNQPQHF. CDR3 in DNA: TGTGCCAGTAGTATATCTCCGACACTTCCGAATCAGCCCCAGCATTTT.

This chain connects TRBV10-3 to TRBJ2-2; 7 bases are shared with TRBD2. This CDR3 contains 18 residues. V was clipped by 2 bases and J by 7 bases; unmatched bases: 16. In germline, CDR1 is ENHRY, CDR2 SYGVKD. The CDR3 DNA reads as TGTGCCATCAGTGAGCCTTGGACTAGTGGGAGGTCGAGCGGGGAGCTGTTTTTT. It yields the protein CAISEPWTSGRSSGELFF.

The chain couples TRBV2 to TRBJ1-1; D is perhaps TRBD1 (5 bases). The CDR3 has 15 amino acids. Germline V gene lookup returns CDR1 SNHLY and CDR2 FYNNEI. The V end lost 3 bases, the J end lost 6 bases, and 17 bases lay between the germline ends. Here the CDR3 reads CASSEGSGLRAEAFF. In DNA, the CDR3 is TGTGCCAGCAGTGAGGGGTCAGGGCTGCGGGCTGAAGCTTTCTTT.

Only a few counts were recorded for this clonotype. The chain combines TRBV5-6 with TRBJ1-1, with TRBD1 matching over 8 bases. CDR3 length: 14 residues. The V and J ends lost 0 bases and 6 bases, in that order; junction bases with no gene match: 4. Germline V CDR1 and CDR2: SGHDT, YYEEEE. The CDR3 DNA follows: TGTGCCAGCAGCTTGGAACAGGGGGTTGCTGAAGCTTTCTTT. Its translation is CASSLEQGVAEAFF.

The table lists this clonotype with a few counts. The chain links TRBV15 to TRBJ1-5, with 8 bases fitting TRBD1. The CDR3 is 16 residues long. CDR1 is LNHNV and CDR2 is YYDKDF in the germline V gene (reference sequence). The V gene end was trimmed by 5 bases and the J gene end by 7 bases; junction bases not matched to a gene: 13. For the CDR3, the DNA is TGTGCCACCAGCCGAATCAGGACAGGGTACGGGCAGCCCCAGCATTTT. It is translated as CATSRIRTGYGQPQHF.

The genes are TRBV19 and TRBJ1-6; the D is unclear. Germline CDR1 and CDR2: LNHDA and SQIVND (reference sequence). V was clipped by 2 bases and J by 3 bases, with 5 bases between them. The CDR3 is 14 residues long. The CDR3 DNA follows: TGTGCCAGTAGTATACGAGACTATAATTCACCCCTCCACTTT. Protein: CASSIRDYNSPLHF.

The chain recombines TRBV29-1 with TRBJ2-2; the match to TRBD2 covers 12 bases. V dropped 5 bases and J dropped 1; count of bases not matched to a gene: 8. The CDR3 spans 17 residues. In germline, CDR1 is SQVTM, CDR2 ANQGSEA. CDR3 nucleotide sequence: TGCAGCGTTCAGGGGACACTAGCGGGAGGGAACACCGGGGAGCTGTTTTTT. Translating it yields CSVQGTLAGGNTGELFF.

In this sample, this clonotype turned up many times. The chain couples TRBV27 to TRBJ1-1; the D gene is possibly TRBD1 (6 bases). The CDR3 is made up of 15 amino acids. Germline CDR1 MNHEY, CDR2 SMNVEV (reference sequence). V lost 5 bases and J 6 bases, leaving 19 bases between the germline ends. The CDR3 loop is CASSRGVEGGSEAFF. The CDR3 region has the DNA TGTGCCAGCAGTCGAGGGGTGGAAGGGGGTTCTGAAGCTTTCTTT.

The chain has TRBV10-3 and TRBJ2-2; perhaps TRBD1 as D (5 bases). V lost 7 bases to trimming and J lost 6 bases, with 6 bases between them. Germline CDR1 is ENHRY and CDR2 is SYGVKD. This CDR3 has 11 residues. The CDR3 protein is CAITRAGELFF. Written as DNA, the CDR3 is TGTGCCATCACCAGGGCCGGGGAGCTGTTTTTT.

This clonotype was seen a handful of times. The chain employs TRBV19 and TRBJ2-7; 9 bases map to TRBD1. With 9 bases clipped from V and 5 bases from J, the junction kept 11 bases outside the gene matches. Germline CDR1 is LNHDA and CDR2 is SQIVND (reference sequence). The CDR3 covers 14 residues. CDR3 DNA: TGTGCCAGCAGACACCGGGACAGGGTCCACGAGCAGTACTTC. Translating it yields CASRHRDRVHEQYF.

J is TRBJ1-5 and V is TRBV6-1, with no clear D. This CDR3 has 15 residues. V dropped 5 bases and J dropped 3 bases, with 14 bases sitting between them. Germline-derived CDR1 and CDR2 are MNHNS and SASEGT. In nucleotides, the CDR3 is TGTGCCAGCAGTCCCTATGAGGGTAACAATCAGCCCCAGCATTTT. Protein: CASSPYEGNNQPQHF.

A few counts support this clonotype. The chain uses TRBV20-1 and TRBJ1-3; maybe TRBD1 (5 bases). The CDR3 runs to 14 residues. CDR1 is DFQATT and CDR2 is SNEGSKA in the germline V gene (reference sequence). The V end was cut by 5 bases, the J end by 1 base, with 12 bases between. The CDR3 nucleotides read TGCAGTGCTCTCCGGGGGGGATCTGGAAACACCATATATTTT. Translating gives CSALRGGSGNTIYF.

The CDR3 sequence is CASSMTWDNYGYTF. The DNA of the CDR3 is TGTGCCAGCAGTATGACATGGGATAACTATGGCTACACCTTC. The V call is TRBV27, the J call TRBJ1-2; no firm D call. V shed 5 bases and J shed 1 base, with 11 bases lying between them. CDR1 and CDR2 (germline): MNHEY, SMNVEV (reference sequence). The length of the CDR3 is 14 residues.

This clonotype showed up just a few times. V and J are TRBV11-2 and TRBJ2-3, with D perhaps TRBD1 (6 bases). Germline CDR1 and CDR2: SGHAT and FQNNGV. This CDR3 spans 15 amino acids. Trimming removed 4 bases from V and 2 bases from J, with 13 bases in between. The CDR3 region has the DNA TGTGCCAGCAGCTCTGGACAGTTCCCCACAGATACGCAGTATTTT. This gives the protein CASSSGQFPTDTQYF.

The gene calls are TRBV27 and TRBJ1-5; D is unclear. Germline V gene lookup returns CDR1 MNHEY and CDR2 SMNVEV (reference sequence). The CDR3 is made up of 16 amino acids. V gave up 1 base and J gave up 2 bases, with 12 bases separating them. CDR3 nucleotides: TGTGCCAGCAGTTTATGGGCCGGGGAGGGCAATCAGCCCCAGCATTTT. The encoded protein is CASSLWAGEGNQPQHF.

There are a few counts of this clonotype. J is TRBJ2-5 and V is TRBV30; the D is unclear. CDR1 and CDR2 (germline): GTSNPN, SVGIG (reference sequence). V lost 4 bases, J lost 2 bases, and 11 bases lay in between. This CDR3 comprises 13 residues. The CDR3 loop is CAWTRGLQETQYF. Written as DNA, the CDR3 is TGTGCCTGGACCCGTGGTTTGCAAGAGACCCAGTACTTC.

This clonotype was observed at least ten times. CDR3 sequence: CASSVGRASGRYEQYF. For the CDR3, the DNA is TGTGCCAGCAGTGTGGGAAGGGCTAGCGGCCGATACGAGCAGTACTTC. This sequence joins TRBV2 and TRBJ2-7; 7 bases map to TRBD2. The CDR3 extends over 16 amino acids. The J segment lost 4 bases and the V segment lost 4 bases, leaving 13 bases of the junction unmatched. Germline V gene data show CDR1 as SNHLY and CDR2 as FYNNEI.

The chain joins TRBV19 to TRBJ1-2, with 7 bases lining up with TRBD1. CDR1 and CDR2 (germline): LNHDA, SQIVND (reference sequence). CDR3 length equals 16 residues. Trimming cost V 7 bases and J 4 bases; bases outside gene matches: 15. In nucleotides, the CDR3 is TGTGCCAGTATCCCCGCCCCCGACAGGGCTGGCTATGGCTACACCTTC. Translating it yields CASIPAPDRAGYGYTF.

This clonotype was seen more than once but under ten times. The chain's CDR3 is CASSVGSGDSYEQYF. CDR3 DNA sequence: TGTGCCAGCAGCGTAGGAAGCGGGGATTCCTACGAGCAGTACTTC. The chain combines TRBV9 with TRBJ2-7, with 7 nucleotides matching TRBD2. The CDR3 extends over 15 amino acids. The germline V gene has CDR1 SGDLS and CDR2 YYNGEE. V shed 0 bases and J 1 base; nucleotides not matched to a gene: 4. Full variable domain (rest looked up from reference TRBV9 and TRBJ2-7): DSGVTQTPKHLITATGQRVTLRCSPRSGDLSVYWYQQSLDQGLQFLIQYYNGEERAKGNILERFSAQQFPDLHSELNLSSLELGDSALYFCASSVGSGDSYEQYFGPGTRLTVT.